This is a list of T cell receptor beta chains from one sample in a study of OX40 agonist ivuxolimab in advanced cancers. Assay used: immunoSEQ multiplex PCR; TCRdb lists only in-frame clones, some missing. The repertoire has 75,000 to 100,000 clones, approximately 80% of them found once; the top ten carry approximately 5.5%. This specimen was CD4+ or CD8+ T cells sorted from blood, taken in a trial of the OX40 agonist ivuxolimab. The source of these receptors is an adult with an advanced solid tumor such as melanoma, head and neck, liver or kidney cancer. The CDR3 runs from the conserved cysteine through the conserved F or W.

CDR3 protein: CASSVKTGGSYGYTF
CDR3 length: 15
V gene: TRBV2
J gene: TRBJ1-2

CDR3 protein: CASSPLAGDLETQYF
CDR3 length: 15
V gene: TRBV18
J gene: TRBJ2-5

CDR3 protein: CASSFVGRATNEKLFF
CDR3 length: 16
V gene: TRBV11-2
J gene: TRBJ1-4

CDR3 protein: CASSPVGLAKNIQYF
CDR3 length: 15
V gene: TRBV11-2
J gene: TRBJ2-4

CDR3 protein: CASSLGRNVNTEAFF
CDR3 length: 15
V gene: TRBV7-2
J gene: TRBJ1-1

CDR3 protein: CASSGTEAFF
CDR3 length: 10
V gene: TRBV19
J gene: TRBJ1-1

CDR3 protein: CASSRGTMGTDTQYF
CDR3 length: 15
V gene: TRBV7-9
J gene: TRBJ2-3

CDR3 protein: CASSLGTVTYEQYF
CDR3 length: 14
V gene: TRBV5-8
J gene: TRBJ2-7

CDR3 protein: CASSTRQGNYGYTF
CDR3 length: 14
V gene: TRBV19
J gene: TRBJ1-2

CDR3 protein: CAWSAETPGFLLYEQYF
CDR3 length: 17
V gene: TRBV30
J gene: TRBJ2-7

CDR3 protein: CASSLVLAGANTQYF
CDR3 length: 15
V gene: TRBV7-2
J gene: TRBJ2-3

CDR3 protein: CASSILRPGNNYGYTF
CDR3 length: 16
V gene: TRBV19
J gene: TRBJ1-2

CDR3 protein: CATSRETAPRGYTF
CDR3 length: 14
V gene: TRBV15
J gene: TRBJ1-2

CDR3 protein: CASSLVRGQGPANTGELFF
CDR3 length: 19
V gene: TRBV7-9
J gene: TRBJ2-2

CDR3 protein: CASSLSGTEAFF
CDR3 length: 12
V gene: TRBV27
J gene: TRBJ1-1

CDR3 protein: CAWGTGQGRGGYTF
CDR3 length: 14
V gene: TRBV30
J gene: TRBJ1-2

CDR3 protein: CASSLGTTAEAFF
CDR3 length: 13
V gene: TRBV7-2
J gene: TRBJ1-1

CDR3 protein: CAISEEGMNTEAFF
CDR3 length: 14
V gene: TRBV10-3
J gene: TRBJ1-1

CDR3 protein: CASIWGTGGTDTQYF
CDR3 length: 15
V gene: TRBV5-1
J gene: TRBJ2-3

CDR3 protein: CASSYSKGGDSPLHF
CDR3 length: 15
V gene: TRBV6-6
J gene: TRBJ1-6

CDR3 protein: CASSDQGSSYNEQFF
CDR3 length: 15
V gene: TRBV6-1
J gene: TRBJ2-1

CDR3 protein: CASSVEVRGNYGYTF
CDR3 length: 15
V gene: TRBV9
J gene: TRBJ1-2